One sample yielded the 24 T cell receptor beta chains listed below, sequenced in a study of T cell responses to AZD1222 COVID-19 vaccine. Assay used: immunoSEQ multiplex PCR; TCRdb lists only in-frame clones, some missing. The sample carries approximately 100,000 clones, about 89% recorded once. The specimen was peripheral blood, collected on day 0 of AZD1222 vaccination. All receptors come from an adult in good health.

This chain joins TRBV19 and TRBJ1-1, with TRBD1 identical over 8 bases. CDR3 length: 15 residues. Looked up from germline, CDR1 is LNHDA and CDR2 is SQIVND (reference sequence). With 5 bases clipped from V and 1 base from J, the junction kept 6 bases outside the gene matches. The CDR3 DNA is TGTGCCAGTAGTTCGCGGACAGGGTGGAACACTGAAGCTTTCTTT. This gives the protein CASSSRTGWNTEAFF.

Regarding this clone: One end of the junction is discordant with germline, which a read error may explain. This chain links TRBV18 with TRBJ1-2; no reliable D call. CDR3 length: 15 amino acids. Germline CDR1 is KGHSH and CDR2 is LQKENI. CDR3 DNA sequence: TGTGCCAGCTCACCAAGCAGCCCGCCCGCGTATGACTACACCTTC. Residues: CASSPSSPPAYDYTF.

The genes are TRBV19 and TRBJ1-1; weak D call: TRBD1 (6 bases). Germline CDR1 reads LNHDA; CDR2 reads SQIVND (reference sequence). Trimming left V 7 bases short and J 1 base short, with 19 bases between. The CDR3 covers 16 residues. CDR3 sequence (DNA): TGTGCCAGTACCCTCTGGGGGGGGCGCGGGAACACTGAAGCTTTCTTT. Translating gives CASTLWGGRGNTEAFF.

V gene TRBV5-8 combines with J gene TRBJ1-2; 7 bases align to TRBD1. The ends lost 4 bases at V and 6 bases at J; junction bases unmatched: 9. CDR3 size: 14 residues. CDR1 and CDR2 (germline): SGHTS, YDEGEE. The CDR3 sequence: CASSQYRGVDGYTF. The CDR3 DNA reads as TGTGCCAGCAGCCAATACAGGGGAGTGGATGGCTACACCTTC.

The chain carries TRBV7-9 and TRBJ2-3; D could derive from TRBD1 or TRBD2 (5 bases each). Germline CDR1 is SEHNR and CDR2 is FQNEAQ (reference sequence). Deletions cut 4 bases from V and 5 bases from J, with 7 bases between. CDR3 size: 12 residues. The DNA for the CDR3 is TGTGCCAGCAGCTCGGGACGAGATACGCAGTATTTT. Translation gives CASSSGRDTQYF.

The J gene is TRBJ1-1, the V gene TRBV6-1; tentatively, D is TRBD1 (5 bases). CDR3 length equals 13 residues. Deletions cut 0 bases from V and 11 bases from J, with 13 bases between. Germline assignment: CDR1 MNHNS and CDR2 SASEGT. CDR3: CASSEAGDNMAFF. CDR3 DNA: TGTGCCAGCAGTGAAGCGGGGGATAATATGGCTTTCTTT.

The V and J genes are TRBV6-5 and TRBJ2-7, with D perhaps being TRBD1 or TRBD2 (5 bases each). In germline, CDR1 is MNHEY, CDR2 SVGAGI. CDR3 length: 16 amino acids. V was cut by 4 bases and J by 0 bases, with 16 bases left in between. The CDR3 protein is CASSSHWGRSSYEQYF. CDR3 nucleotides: TGTGCCAGCAGTTCCCACTGGGGACGGAGCTCCTACGAGCAGTACTTC.

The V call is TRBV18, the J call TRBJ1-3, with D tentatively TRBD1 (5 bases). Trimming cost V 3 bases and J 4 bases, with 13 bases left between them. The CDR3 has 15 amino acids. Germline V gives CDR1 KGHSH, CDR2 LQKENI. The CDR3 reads CASSPSGVSGNTIYF. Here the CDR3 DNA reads TGTGCCAGCTCACCGTCGGGGGTATCCGGAAACACCATATATTTT. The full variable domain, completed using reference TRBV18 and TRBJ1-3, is NAGVMQNPRHLVRRRGQEARLRCSPMKGHSHVYWYRQLPEEGLKFMVYLQKENIIDESGMPKERFSAEFPKEGPSILRIQQVVRGDSAAYFCASSPSGVSGNTIYFGEGSWLTVV.

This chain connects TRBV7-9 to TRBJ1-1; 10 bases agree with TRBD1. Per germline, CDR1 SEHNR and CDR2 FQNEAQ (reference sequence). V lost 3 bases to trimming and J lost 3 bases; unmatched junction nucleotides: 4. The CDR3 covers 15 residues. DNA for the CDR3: TGTGCCAGCAGCTTCCAGACAGGGGGCGACACTGAAGCTTTCTTT. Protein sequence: CASSFQTGGDTEAFF.

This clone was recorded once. CDR3: CAGTGPPPSEQYF. For the CDR3, the DNA is TGTGCCGGGACAGGACCCCCGCCTTCCGAGCAGTACTTC. The chain combines TRBV2 with TRBJ2-7, with 8 positions matching TRBD1. Germline CDR1 SNHLY, CDR2 FYNNEI. Unmatched junction bases numbered 12, after V lost 11 bases and J lost 6 bases. The CDR3 runs to 13 residues. Full variable domain (remainder filled in from reference TRBV2 and TRBJ2-7): EPEVTQTPSHQVTQMGQEVILRCVPISNHLYFYWYRQILGQKVEFLVSFYNNEISEKSEIFDDQFSVERPDGSNFTLKIRSTKLEDSAMYFCAGTGPPPSEQYFGPGTRLTVT.

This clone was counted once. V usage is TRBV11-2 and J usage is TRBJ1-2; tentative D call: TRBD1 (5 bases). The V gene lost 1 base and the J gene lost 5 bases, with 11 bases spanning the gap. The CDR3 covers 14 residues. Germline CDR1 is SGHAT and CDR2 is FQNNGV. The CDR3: CASSLVGGGYGYTF. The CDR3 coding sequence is TGTGCCAGCAGCTTAGTTGGGGGTGGTTATGGCTACACCTTC.

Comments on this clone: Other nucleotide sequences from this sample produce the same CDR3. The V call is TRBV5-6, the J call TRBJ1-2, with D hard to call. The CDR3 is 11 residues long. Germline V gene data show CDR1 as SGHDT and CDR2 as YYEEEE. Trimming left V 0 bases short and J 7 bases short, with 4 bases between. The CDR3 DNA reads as TGTGCCAGCAGCTTGGGGGTTGGCTACACCTTC. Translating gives CASSLGVGYTF.

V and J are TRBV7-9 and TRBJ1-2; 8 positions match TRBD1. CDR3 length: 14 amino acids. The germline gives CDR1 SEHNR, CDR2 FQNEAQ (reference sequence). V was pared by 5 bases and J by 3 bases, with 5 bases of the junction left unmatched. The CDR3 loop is CASSPGTGDYGYTF. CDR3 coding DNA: TGTGCCAGCAGCCCCGGGACAGGAGACTATGGCTACACCTTC.

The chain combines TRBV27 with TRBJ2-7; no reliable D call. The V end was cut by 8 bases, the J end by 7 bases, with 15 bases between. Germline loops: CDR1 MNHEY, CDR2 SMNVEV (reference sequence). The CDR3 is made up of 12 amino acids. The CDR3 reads CASRTSVLEQYF. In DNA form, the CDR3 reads TGTGCCAGCCGGACCTCAGTTCTTGAGCAGTACTTC.

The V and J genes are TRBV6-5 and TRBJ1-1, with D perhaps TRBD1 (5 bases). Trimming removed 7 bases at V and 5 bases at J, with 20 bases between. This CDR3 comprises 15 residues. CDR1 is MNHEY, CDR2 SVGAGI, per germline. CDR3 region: CASTHGGQGWTEAFF. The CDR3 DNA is TGTGCCAGCACCCACGGAGGGCAGGGCTGGACTGAAGCTTTCTTT.

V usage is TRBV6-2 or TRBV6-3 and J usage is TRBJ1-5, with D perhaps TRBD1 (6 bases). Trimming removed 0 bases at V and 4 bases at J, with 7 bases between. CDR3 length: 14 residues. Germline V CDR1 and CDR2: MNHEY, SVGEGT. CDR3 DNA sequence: TGTGCCAGCAGTTACTCAGGGGGGAATCAGCCCCAGCATTTT. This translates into CASSYSGGNQPQHF.

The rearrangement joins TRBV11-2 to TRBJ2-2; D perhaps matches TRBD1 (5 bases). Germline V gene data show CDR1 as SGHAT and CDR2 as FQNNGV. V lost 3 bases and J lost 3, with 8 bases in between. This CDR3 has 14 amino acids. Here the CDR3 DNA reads TGTGCCAGCAGCTTGGGGCTTGACACCGGGGAGCTGTTTTTT. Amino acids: CASSLGLDTGELFF.

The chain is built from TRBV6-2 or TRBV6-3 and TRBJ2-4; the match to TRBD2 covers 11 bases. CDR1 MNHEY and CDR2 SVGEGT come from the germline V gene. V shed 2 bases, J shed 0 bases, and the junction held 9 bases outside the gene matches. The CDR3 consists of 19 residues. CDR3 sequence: CASSYPLGTSGLAKNIQYF. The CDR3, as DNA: TGTGCCAGCAGTTACCCACTCGGGACTAGCGGATTAGCCAAAAACATTCAGTACTTC.

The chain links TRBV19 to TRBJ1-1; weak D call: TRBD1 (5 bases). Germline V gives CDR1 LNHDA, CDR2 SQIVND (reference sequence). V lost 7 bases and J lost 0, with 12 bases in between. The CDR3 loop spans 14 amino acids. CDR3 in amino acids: CASTAGRMNTEAFF. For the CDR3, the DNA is TGTGCCAGTACCGCGGGACGGATGAACACTGAAGCTTTCTTT. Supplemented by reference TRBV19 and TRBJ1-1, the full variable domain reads DGGITQSPKYLFRKEGQNVTLSCEQNLNHDAMYWYRQDPGQGLRLIYYSQIVNDFQKGDIAEGYSVSREKKESFPLTVTSAQKNPTAFYLCASTAGRMNTEAFFGQGTRLTVV.

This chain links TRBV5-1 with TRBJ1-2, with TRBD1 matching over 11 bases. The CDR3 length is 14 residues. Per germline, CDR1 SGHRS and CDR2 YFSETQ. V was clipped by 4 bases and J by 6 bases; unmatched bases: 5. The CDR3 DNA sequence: TGCGCCAGCAGCCTAGGACAGGGGGCGAATGGCTACACCTTC. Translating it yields CASSLGQGANGYTF.

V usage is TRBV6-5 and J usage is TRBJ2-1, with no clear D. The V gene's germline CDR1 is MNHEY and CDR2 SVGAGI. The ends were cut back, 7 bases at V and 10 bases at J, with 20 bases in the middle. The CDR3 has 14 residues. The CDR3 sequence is CASTAGRGRLEQFF. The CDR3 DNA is TGTGCCAGCACTGCTGGGCGAGGACGCTTGGAGCAGTTCTTC.

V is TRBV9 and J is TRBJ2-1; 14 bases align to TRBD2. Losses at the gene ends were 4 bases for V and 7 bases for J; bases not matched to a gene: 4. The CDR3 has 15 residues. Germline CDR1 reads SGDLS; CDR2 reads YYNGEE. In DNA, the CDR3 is TGTGCCAGCAGCTTCGGGACTAGCGGGAGTAATGAGCAGTTCTTC. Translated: CASSFGTSGSNEQFF.

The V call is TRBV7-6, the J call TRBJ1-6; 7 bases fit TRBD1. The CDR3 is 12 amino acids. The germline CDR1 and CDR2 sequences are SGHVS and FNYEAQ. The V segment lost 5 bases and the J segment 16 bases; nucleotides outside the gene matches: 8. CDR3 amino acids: CASSPRTGRLHF. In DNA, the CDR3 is TGTGCCAGCAGCCCCCGGACAGGCCGTCTCCACTTT.

The CDR3 DNA reads as TGTGCCAGCAGCCCGATAGGCCTCACAGGGAGGTCTGAAGCTTTCTTT. This translates into CASSPIGLTGRSEAFF. The chain recombines TRBV11-2 with TRBJ1-1; D may be TRBD1 (6 bases). V was shortened by 5 bases and J by 6 bases, with 22 bases between the two germline ends. CDR1 and CDR2 (germline): SGHAT, FQNNGV. This CDR3 contains 16 residues. Together with reference TRBV11-2 and TRBJ1-1, the CDR3 gives the full variable domain: EAGVAQSPRYKIIEKRQSVAFWCNPISGHATLYWYQQILGQGPKLLIQFQNNGVVDDSQLPKDRFSAERLKGVDSTLKIQPAKLEDSAVYLCASSPIGLTGRSEAFFGQGTRLTVV.